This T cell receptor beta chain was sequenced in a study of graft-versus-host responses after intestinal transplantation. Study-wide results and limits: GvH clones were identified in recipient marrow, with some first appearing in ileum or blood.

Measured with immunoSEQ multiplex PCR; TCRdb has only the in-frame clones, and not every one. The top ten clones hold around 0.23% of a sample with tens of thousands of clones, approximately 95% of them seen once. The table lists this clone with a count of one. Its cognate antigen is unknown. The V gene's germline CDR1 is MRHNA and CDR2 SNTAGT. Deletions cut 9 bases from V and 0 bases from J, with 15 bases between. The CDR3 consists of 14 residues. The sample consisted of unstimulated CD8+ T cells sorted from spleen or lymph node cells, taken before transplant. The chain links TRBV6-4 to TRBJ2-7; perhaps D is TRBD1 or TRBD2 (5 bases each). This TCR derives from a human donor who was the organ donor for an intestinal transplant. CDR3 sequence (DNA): TGTGCCAGTAAAAGGGACCAGGGCTCCTACGAGCAGTACTTC. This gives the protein CASKRDQGSYEQYF.